The 14 T cell receptor beta chains reported below all come from one sample, sequenced in a study of early T cells in non-severe SARS-CoV-2 infection. TCRdb re-called the 5' RACE reads with MiXCR, one entry per CDR3 protein. Of 90,000 or so distinct CDR3 sequences in the sample, about 15% were seen once. Sequencing was done on a sample of whole blood. The receptors originated from an adult who was a healthcare worker with PCR-confirmed SARS-CoV-2 infection or an uninfected control (not recorded which).

This clonotype was seen only a few times. The CDR3 loop reads CASSPMGVGYGYTF. Written as DNA, the CDR3 is TGTGCCAGCAGCCCCATGGGGGTGGGCTATGGCTACACCTTC. This chain links TRBV11-2 with TRBJ1-2; possible D gene TRBD1, 5 bases. The CDR3 is 14 amino acids. Between the trimmed V and J ends, which lost 5 bases and 4 bases, there was a span of 14 bases. Looked up from germline, CDR1 is SGHAT and CDR2 is FQNNGV.

This clonotype was detected many times. This chain links TRBV6-6 with TRBJ1-2; D might be TRBD1 (6 bases). V lost 0 bases and J 4 bases, leaving 12 bases between the germline ends. Germline CDR1 reads MNHNY; CDR2 reads SVGAGI (reference sequence). The CDR3 loop spans 15 amino acids. The DNA of the CDR3 is TGTGCCAGCAGTTACTCGAAAACAGGGTTCTATGGCTACACCTTC. Amino acids: CASSYSKTGFYGYTF.

This rearrangement joins TRBV7-2 to TRBJ1-4; the D gene is possibly TRBD1 (5 bases). V was clipped by 1 base and J by 10 bases, with 10 bases between them. This CDR3 region has 13 residues. Germline CDR1 and CDR2: SGHTA and FQGNSA. The DNA of the CDR3 is TGTGCCAGCAGCTTAGACGGGGGTGGAAAACTGTTTTTT. Its protein is CASSLDGGGKLFF.

A few counts support this clonotype. The chain is built from TRBV28 and TRBJ1-4; a weak D match, TRBD1 (5 bases). The CDR3 spans 13 residues. From germline, CDR1 is MDHEN and CDR2 SYDVKM. The germline V and J ends were trimmed by 9 bases and 4 bases, with 12 bases remaining between them. The CDR3 is CASGTVNNEKLFF. The CDR3 DNA is TGTGCCAGTGGGACTGTTAATAATGAAAAACTGTTTTTT. The complete variable domain, with remaining parts taken from reference TRBV28 and TRBJ1-4, reads DVKVTQSSRYLVKRTGEKVFLECVQDMDHENMFWYRQDPGLGLRLIYFSYDVKMKEKGDIPEGYSVSREKKERFSLILESASTNQTSMYLCASGTVNNEKLFFGSGTQLSVL.

The V and J genes are TRBV28 and TRBJ1-2; the D gene is possibly TRBD1 (6 bases). Germline values: CDR1 MDHEN, CDR2 SYDVKM. The CDR3 covers 16 residues. V was cut by 4 bases and J by 7 bases, with 22 bases left in between. CDR3 coding DNA: TGTGCCAGCAGTTGGGTAATAGGGGGGACCGGAGCTGGCTACACCTTC. Amino acids: CASSWVIGGTGAGYTF.

The table lists this clonotype with many counts. CDR3 coding DNA: TGTGCCAGCAGTGGACAGGTACGAGGGACCAGCACAGATACGCAGTATTTT. This translates into CASSGQVRGTSTDTQYF. The chain is built from TRBV11-2 and TRBJ2-3; 7 nucleotides align to TRBD1. This CDR3 has 17 residues. Per germline, CDR1 SGHAT and CDR2 FQNNGV. J gave up 0 bases and V 6 bases, and 12 bases lay outside the gene matches.

The sample holds many counts of this clonotype. The rearrangement uses TRBV5-1 and TRBJ2-1; 7 bases are a match to TRBD1. CDR3 length: 16 residues. The J segment lost 6 bases and the V segment lost 4 bases, leaving 13 bases of the junction unmatched. Germline V gene sequence: CDR1 SGHRS, CDR2 YFSETQ. The CDR3 DNA reads TGCGCCAGCAGCCCGGACAGGTCCCTAGTCTCCAATGAGCAGTTCTTC. Its protein product is CASSPDRSLVSNEQFF. Filled out from reference TRBV5-1 and TRBJ2-1, the complete variable domain reads KAGVTQTPRYLIKTRGQQVTLSCSPISGHRSVSWYQQTPGQGLQFLFEYFSETQRNKGNFPGRFSGRQFSNSRSEMNVSTLELGDSALYLCASSPDRSLVSNEQFFGPGTRLTVL.

This clonotype was recorded many times. The chain carries TRBV20-1 and TRBJ2-5; possible D gene TRBD2, 6 bases. CDR1 DFQATT and CDR2 SNEGSKA come from the germline V gene (reference sequence). The CDR3 has 13 residues. The CDR3 is CSLRTTHQETQYF. In DNA form, the CDR3 reads TGCAGCCTAAGGACTACACACCAAGAGACCCAGTACTTC.

This clonotype was detected a few times. The rearrangement links TRBV24-1 to TRBJ1-1; D is ambiguous. Per the germline V gene, CDR1 is KGHDR and CDR2 is SFDVKD. V gave up 9 bases and J gave up 6 bases, with 16 bases separating them. The length of the CDR3 is 13 residues. The CDR3 DNA reads TGTGCCACCCGCGGACGCCCTAATGCTGAAGCTTTCTTT. It yields the protein CATRGRPNAEAFF.

This chain uses TRBV6-5 with TRBJ2-7; 8 positions agree with TRBD2. The length of the CDR3 is 15 residues. CDR1 is MNHEY, CDR2 SVGAGI, per germline. Trimming took 5 bases from V and 0 from J; bases not matched to a gene: 6. CDR3 DNA sequence: TGTGCCAGCAGTCAGAGCGGGAGATCCTCCTACGAGCAGTACTTC. Its translation is CASSQSGRSSYEQYF.

This clonotype was observed many times. The chain joins TRBV11-3 to TRBJ2-3, with D possibly being TRBD1 or TRBD2 (5 bases each). Germline V lookup: CDR1 SGHNT, CDR2 YENEEA. The V end lost 5 bases, the J end lost 2 bases, and 14 bases lay between the germline ends. CDR3 length: 15 residues. CDR3 loop: CASSPRGSTTDTQYF. The DNA of the CDR3 is TGTGCCAGCAGCCCCCGGGGCAGCACCACAGATACGCAGTATTTT.

The DNA of the CDR3 is TGTGCCATCAGTAGGTGGACAGAAGGCTCTGGAAACACCATATATTTT. Encoded protein: CAISRWTEGSGNTIYF. The gene calls are TRBV10-3 and TRBJ1-3; D is possibly TRBD1 (6 bases). The V gene's germline CDR1 is ENHRY and CDR2 SYGVKD. This CDR3 region has 16 residues. Trimming left V 5 bases short and J 0 bases short, with 14 bases between.

In this sample, this clonotype turned up a few times. The CDR3 region is CASGRTSGVQETQYF. The DNA for the CDR3 is TGTGCCAGCGGGCGGACTAGCGGGGTCCAAGAGACCCAGTACTTC. This chain links TRBV2 with TRBJ2-5, with 12 positions matching TRBD2. Germline CDR1 reads SNHLY; CDR2 reads FYNNEI. With V trimmed by 8 bases and J by 1 base, 5 bases remained unmatched. CDR3 size: 15 residues.

V and J are TRBV7-2 and TRBJ2-3, with TRBD1 as a possible D gene (5 bases). CDR1 and CDR2 (germline): SGHTA, FQGNSA. Trimming removed 3 bases at V and 2 bases at J, with 12 bases between. CDR3 length: 15 residues. DNA of the CDR3: TGTGCCAGCAGCTTGACAGCCTCCGCCACAGATACGCAGTATTTT. This encodes CASSLTASATDTQYF.